This T cell receptor beta chain was captured by sequencing in a study of T cell changes during pregnancy in multiple sclerosis. Trimming cost V 2 bases and J 2 bases; bases outside gene matches: 5. Germline loops: CDR1 SGHRS, CDR2 YFSETQ. CDR3 length: 17 residues. This table comes from immunoSEQ multiplex PCR, and its TCRdb copy is limited to in-frame clones, with some not included. The sample holds some 77,000 clones, 85% to 95% seen once. The sample was CD4+ T cells from peripheral blood mononuclear cells, taken before pregnancy. This rearrangement joins TRBV5-1 to TRBJ2-1, with 12 bases lining up with TRBD2. This receptor was identified in a female donor with multiple sclerosis, enrolled in a pregnancy study. CDR3 loop: CASSFLAGGPTYNEQFF. CDR3 DNA: TGCGCCAGCAGCTTTCTAGCGGGAGGGCCAACCTACAATGAGCAGTTCTTC.